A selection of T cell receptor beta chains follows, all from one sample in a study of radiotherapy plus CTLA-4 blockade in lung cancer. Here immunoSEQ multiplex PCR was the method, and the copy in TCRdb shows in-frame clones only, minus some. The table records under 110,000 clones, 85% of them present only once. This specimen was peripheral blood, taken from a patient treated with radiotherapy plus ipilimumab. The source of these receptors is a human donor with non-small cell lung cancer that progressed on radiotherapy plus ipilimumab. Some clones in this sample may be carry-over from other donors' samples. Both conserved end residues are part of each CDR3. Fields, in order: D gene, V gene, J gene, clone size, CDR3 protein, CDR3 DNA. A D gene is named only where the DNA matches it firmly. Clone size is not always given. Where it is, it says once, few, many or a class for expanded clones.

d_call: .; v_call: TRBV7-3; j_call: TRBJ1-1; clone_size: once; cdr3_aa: CASSLTMRGEAFF; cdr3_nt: TGTGCCAGCAGCTTAACCATGAGGGGGGAAGCTTTCTTT
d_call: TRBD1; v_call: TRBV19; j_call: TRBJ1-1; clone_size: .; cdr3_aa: CASSPGGRELNTEAFF; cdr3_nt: TGTGCCAGTAGCCCAGGGGGTCGGGAATTGAACACTGAAGCTTTCTTT
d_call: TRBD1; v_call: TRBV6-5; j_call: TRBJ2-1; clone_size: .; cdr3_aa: CASRTPGQWFEFF; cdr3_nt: TGTGCCAGCAGGACACCGGGACAGTGGTTTGAGTTCTTC
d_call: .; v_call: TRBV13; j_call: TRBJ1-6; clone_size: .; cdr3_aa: CASSSGPKGSSPLHF; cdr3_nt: TGTGCCAGCAGCTCCGGACCGAAAGGCAGTTCACCCCTCCACTTT
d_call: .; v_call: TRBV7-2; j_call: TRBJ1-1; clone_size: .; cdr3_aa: CASSVNPQGMNTEAFF; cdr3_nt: TGTGCCAGCAGCGTCAACCCCCAGGGGATGAACACTGAAGCTTTCTTT
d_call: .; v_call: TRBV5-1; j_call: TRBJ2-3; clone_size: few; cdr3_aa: CASSLGLAGRTDTQYF; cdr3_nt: TGCGCCAGCAGCTTGGGTTTGGCAGGGCGCACAGATACGCAGTATTTT
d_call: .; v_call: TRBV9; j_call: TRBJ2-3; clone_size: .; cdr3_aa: CASSRAPGDTQYF; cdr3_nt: TGTGCCAGCAGCCGCGCCCCGGGAGATACGCAGTATTTT
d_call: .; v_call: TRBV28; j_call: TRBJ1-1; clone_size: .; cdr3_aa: CASSLPTEGEAFF; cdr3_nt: TGTGCCAGCAGTTTACCGACAGAGGGTGAAGCTTTCTTT
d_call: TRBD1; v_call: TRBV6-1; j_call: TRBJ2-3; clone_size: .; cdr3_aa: CASSGTGGADTQYF; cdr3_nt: TGTGCCAGCAGTGGGACAGGGGGCGCAGATACGCAGTATTTT
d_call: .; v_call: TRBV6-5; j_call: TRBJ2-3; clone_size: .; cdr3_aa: CASGRKSTDTQYF; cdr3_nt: TGTGCCAGCGGGAGGAAAAGCACAGATACGCAGTATTTT
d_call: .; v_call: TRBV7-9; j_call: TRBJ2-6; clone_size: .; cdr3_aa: CASSFILGANVLTF; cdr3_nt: TGTGCCAGCAGCTTCATCCTCGGGGCCAACGTCCTGACTTTC
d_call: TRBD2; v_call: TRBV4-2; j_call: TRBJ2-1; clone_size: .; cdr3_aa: CASSSQRGGSYNEQFF; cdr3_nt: TGTGCCAGCAGCAGCCAGCGGGGGGGGTCCTACAATGAGCAGTTCTTC
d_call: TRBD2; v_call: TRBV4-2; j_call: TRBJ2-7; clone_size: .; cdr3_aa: CASSRGLAGITSSYEQYF; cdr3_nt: TGTGCCAGCAGCCGGGGACTAGCGGGGATAACGAGCTCCTACGAGCAGTACTTC
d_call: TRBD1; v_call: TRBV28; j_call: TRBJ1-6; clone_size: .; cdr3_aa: CASSSLGTGYNSPLHF; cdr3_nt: TGTGCCAGCAGTTCTCTGGGGACAGGCTATAATTCACCCCTCCACTTT
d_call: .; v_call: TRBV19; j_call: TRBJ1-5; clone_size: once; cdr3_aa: CASSISAAHSNQPQHF; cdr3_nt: TGTGCCAGTAGTATATCGGCAGCTCATAGCAATCAGCCCCAGCATTTT
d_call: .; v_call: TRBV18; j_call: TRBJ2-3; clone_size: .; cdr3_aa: CASSPRTRMSTDTQYF; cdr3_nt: TGTGCCAGCTCACCACGGACCCGAATGTCCACAGATACGCAGTATTTT
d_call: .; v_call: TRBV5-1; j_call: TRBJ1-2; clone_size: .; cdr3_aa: CASSFDRTFWSYTF; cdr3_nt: TGCGCCAGCAGCTTCGACAGGACCTTTTGGAGCTACACCTTC
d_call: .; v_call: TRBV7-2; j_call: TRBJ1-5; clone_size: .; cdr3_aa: CASSLEGGNNQPQHF; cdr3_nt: TGTGCCAGCAGCTTAGAGGGGGGCAACAATCAGCCCCAGCATTTT
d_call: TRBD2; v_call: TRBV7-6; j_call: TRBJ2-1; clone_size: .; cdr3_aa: CASSLAGGGNEQFF; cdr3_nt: TGTGCCAGCAGCTTAGCGGGGGGAGGGAATGAGCAGTTCTTC
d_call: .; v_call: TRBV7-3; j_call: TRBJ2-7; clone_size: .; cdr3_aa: CASSLYASTGYEQYF; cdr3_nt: TGTGCCAGCAGCTTATATGCTAGCACCGGCTACGAGCAGTACTTC
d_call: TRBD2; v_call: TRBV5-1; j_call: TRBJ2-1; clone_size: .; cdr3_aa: CASSLGAGGLNEQFF; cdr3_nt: TGCGCCAGCAGCTTGGGTGCGGGGGGACTCAATGAGCAGTTCTTC
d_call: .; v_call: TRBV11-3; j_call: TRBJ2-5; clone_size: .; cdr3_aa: CASSSRPQETQYF; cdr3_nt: TGTGCCAGCAGCTCCCGCCCCCAAGAGACCCAGTACTTC
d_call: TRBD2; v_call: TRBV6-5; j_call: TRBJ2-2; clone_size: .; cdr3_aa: CASGGLIGELFF; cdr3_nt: TGTGCCAGCGGGGGACTAATCGGGGAGCTGTTTTTT
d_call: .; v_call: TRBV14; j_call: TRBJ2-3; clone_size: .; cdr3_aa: CASSGGGGDTQYF; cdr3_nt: TGTGCCAGCAGCGGAGGAGGTGGGGATACGCAGTATTTT
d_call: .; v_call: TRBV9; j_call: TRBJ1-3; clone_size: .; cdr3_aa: CASSVQSSSGNTIYF; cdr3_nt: TGTGCCAGCAGCGTACAGTCAAGCTCTGGAAACACCATATATTTT
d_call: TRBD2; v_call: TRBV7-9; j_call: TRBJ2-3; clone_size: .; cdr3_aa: CASSSGLAGADTQYF; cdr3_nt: TGTGCCAGCAGCTCTGGGCTAGCGGGCGCAGATACGCAGTATTTT
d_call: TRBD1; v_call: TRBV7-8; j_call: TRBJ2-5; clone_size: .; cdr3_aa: CASSLDRAETQYF; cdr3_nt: TGTGCCAGCAGCCTTGACAGGGCTGAGACCCAGTACTTC
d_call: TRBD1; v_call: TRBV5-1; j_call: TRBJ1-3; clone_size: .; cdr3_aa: CASSPGGRGLGNTIYF; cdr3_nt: TGCGCCAGCAGCCCCGGGGGAAGGGGGCTTGGAAACACCATATATTTT
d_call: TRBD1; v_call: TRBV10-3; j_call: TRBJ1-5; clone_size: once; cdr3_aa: CAISPTGVQPQHF; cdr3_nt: TGTGCCATCAGCCCGACAGGGGTCCAGCCCCAGCATTTT
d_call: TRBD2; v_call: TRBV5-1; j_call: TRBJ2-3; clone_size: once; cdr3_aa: CASSTAGGGDTQYF; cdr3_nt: TGCGCCAGCAGCACAGCGGGGGGTGGTGATACGCAGTATTTT
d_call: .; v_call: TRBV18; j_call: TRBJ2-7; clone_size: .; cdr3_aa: CASSPGGRQEQYF; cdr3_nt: TGTGCCAGCTCACCAGGGGGGAGACAGGAGCAGTACTTC
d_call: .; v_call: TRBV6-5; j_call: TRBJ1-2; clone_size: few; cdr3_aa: CASSDRDYGYTF; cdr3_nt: TGTGCCAGCAGTGACCGGGACTATGGCTACACCTTC
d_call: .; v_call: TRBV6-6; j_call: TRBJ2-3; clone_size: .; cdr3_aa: CASSLLDTQYF; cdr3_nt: TGTGCCAGCAGTTTACTAGATACGCAGTATTTT
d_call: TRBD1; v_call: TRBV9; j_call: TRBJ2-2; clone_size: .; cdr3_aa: CASSPSGGWIPGELFF; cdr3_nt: TGTGCCAGCAGCCCTTCAGGGGGCTGGATTCCCGGGGAGCTGTTTTTT
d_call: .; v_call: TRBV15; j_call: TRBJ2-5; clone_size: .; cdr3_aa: CATSRDQETQYF; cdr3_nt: TGTGCCACCAGCAGAGATCAGGAGACCCAGTACTTC
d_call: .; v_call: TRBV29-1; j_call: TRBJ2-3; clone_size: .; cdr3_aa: CSVAEQASTDTQYF; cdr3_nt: TGCAGCGTCGCCGAGCAAGCTAGCACAGATACGCAGTATTTT
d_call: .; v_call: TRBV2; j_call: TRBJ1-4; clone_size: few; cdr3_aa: CASNRGNEKLFF; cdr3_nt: TGTGCCAGCAATCGCGGGAATGAAAAACTGTTTTTT
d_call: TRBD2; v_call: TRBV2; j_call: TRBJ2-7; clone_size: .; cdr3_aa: CASRWGGDSYEQYF; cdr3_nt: TGTGCCAGTCGTTGGGGGGGGGACTCCTACGAGCAGTACTTC
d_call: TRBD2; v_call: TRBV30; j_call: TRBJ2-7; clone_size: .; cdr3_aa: CAWSVSVGGEQYF; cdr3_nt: TGTGCCTGGAGTGTATCGGTGGGGGGGGAGCAGTACTTC
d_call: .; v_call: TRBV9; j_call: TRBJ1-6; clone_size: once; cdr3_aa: CASSSQSGRQPLHF; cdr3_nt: TGTGCCAGCAGCTCCCAGTCGGGCAGACAGCCCCTCCACTTT
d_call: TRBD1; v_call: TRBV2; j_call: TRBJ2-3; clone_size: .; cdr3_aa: CATEDRQFFTDTQYF; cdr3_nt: TGTGCCACCGAGGACAGGCAATTTTTTACAGATACGCAGTATTTT